This T cell receptor (beta chain) came from a study of early T cells in non-severe SARS-CoV-2 infection. Study background: The study sequenced bulk RNA from unsorted whole blood, with chains unpaired. Points from the study as a whole: Matches to VDJdb favored anti-spike CD8 responses and missed private and CD4 specificities.

CDR1 is SNHLY and CDR2 is FYNNEI in the germline V gene. V was pared by 6 bases and J by 8 bases, with 11 bases between. This CDR3 spans 12 amino acids. This clonotype was detected only a few times. The antigen remains unidentified. Molecules of cDNA were individually given unique molecular identifiers that were attached to them. A single record per CDR3 protein comes from TCRdb applying MiXCR to the 5' RACE reads. Among roughly 40,000 distinct CDR3 sequences listed, about 4% were seen once. The rearrangement links TRBV2 to TRBJ2-1; D is undetermined. The sequence was collected from an adult who was a healthcare worker with PCR-confirmed SARS-CoV-2 infection or an uninfected control (not recorded which). Sequenced input: whole blood. The CDR3 spells CASRDPGDEQFF. The CDR3 DNA is TGTGCCAGCAGGGACCCAGGAGATGAGCAGTTCTTC.